The next 20 T cell receptor beta chains were all read from a single sample in a study of T cell responses to AZD1222 COVID-19 vaccine (dated by TCRdb to the early 2020s). The library was prepared using the immunoSEQ multiplex PCR assay. Here the immuneACCESS table is served through TCRdb, limited to in-frame sequences with V and J called. Missing clones are a known gap in these copies; in checked studies unresolved V genes cover under half, and the rest lacks a known reason. A total of approximately 200,000 clones appear in this sample, about 94% of them only once. The ten biggest clones cover roughly 1.8% of the sample. Per the publication, the time point label means: about 28 days (+/-7) after the second vaccine dose. The meaning of the sample's treatment or condition label: meningococcal conjugate vaccine given as trial control. The sample in question was peripheral blood, obtained 28 days after the second dose of the MenACWY control vaccine. These receptors were collected from an adult who received the MenACWY meningococcal vaccine as a control.

The chain uses TRBV4-2 and TRBJ2-6, with D uncertain. V was trimmed by 0 bases and J by 0 bases, leaving 6 bases between them. The germline V gene has CDR1 LGHNA and CDR2 YNFKEQ. This CDR3 spans 16 amino acids. The CDR3 DNA reads as TGTGCCAGCAGCCAAGAATCGGGCTCTGGGGCCAACGTCCTGACTTTC. As protein: CASSQESGSGANVLTF.

The chain has TRBV9 and TRBJ1-2, with D hard to call. The germline gives CDR1 SGDLS, CDR2 YYNGEE. The CDR3 loop spans 12 amino acids. V was clipped by 0 bases and J by 8 bases, with 8 bases between them. CDR3 in DNA: TGTGCCAGCAGCGTAGAGGGAGGGGGCTACACCTTC. Amino acids: CASSVEGGGYTF.

V usage is TRBV12-3 or TRBV12-4 and J usage is TRBJ2-4; D call uncertain. This CDR3 is 12 amino acids long. The V end lost 2 bases, the J end lost 5 bases, and 4 bases lay between the germline ends. The CDR3 protein is CASSLQENIQYF. The CDR3 region has the DNA TGTGCCAGCAGTTTACAGGAAAACATTCAGTACTTC.

This chain links TRBV13 with TRBJ1-2, with D possibly being TRBD1 (5 bases). CDR3 length equals 12 residues. Trimming stripped 3 bases from V and 8 bases from J, with 10 bases between. Germline-derived CDR1 and CDR2 are PRHDT and FYEKMQ (reference sequence). The CDR3 DNA sequence: TGTGCCAGCAGCTTGGGACCGGGGGGCTACACCTTC. Protein product: CASSLGPGGYTF.

V usage is TRBV6-1 and J usage is TRBJ1-5; TRBD1 matches at 9 bases. From germline, CDR1 is MNHNS and CDR2 SASEGT. The CDR3 has 22 residues. Germline trimming cut 2 bases from V and 2 bases from J; bases unmatched to any gene: 22. This chain's CDR3 is CASSEKSGGGTGLGSGNQPQHF. CDR3 DNA sequence: TGTGCCAGCAGTGAAAAGAGCGGCGGAGGGACAGGGCTTGGTTCGGGCAATCAGCCCCAGCATTTT.

This rearrangement joins TRBV6-2 or TRBV6-3 to TRBJ1-2, with TRBD1 identical over 12 bases. This CDR3 region has 16 residues. Trimming took 1 base from V and 5 from J; bases not matched to a gene: 5. From germline, CDR1 is MNHEY and CDR2 SVGEGT. The CDR3 here is CASSYFPGQGAYGYTF. The CDR3 DNA reads as TGTGCCAGCAGTTACTTTCCGGGACAGGGGGCGTATGGCTACACCTTC.

V gene TRBV13 combines with J gene TRBJ2-3, with TRBD2 as a possible D gene (5 bases). The germline V gene has CDR1 PRHDT and CDR2 FYEKMQ (reference sequence). This CDR3 has 12 residues. Trimming took 0 bases from V and 11 from J, leaving 9 bases between them. The CDR3 reads CASSLGGREQYF. The CDR3 coding sequence is TGTGCCAGCAGCTTAGGAGGACGGGAGCAGTATTTT.

The V and J genes are TRBV12-3 or TRBV12-4 and TRBJ1-2; TRBD1 might be the D (6 bases). The CDR3 is 12 residues long. Deletions cut 7 bases from V and 5 bases from J, with 11 bases between. The CDR3 sequence: CASKGGGYGYTF. Here the CDR3 DNA reads TGTGCCAGCAAAGGGGGGGGTTATGGCTACACCTTC.

The gene calls are TRBV5-1 and TRBJ2-1, with 8 bases matching TRBD2. Germline-derived CDR1 and CDR2 are SGHRS and YFSETQ. J lost 4 bases, V lost 0 bases, and 9 bases had no gene match. The CDR3 loop spans 17 amino acids. The CDR3 region is CASSLEITGTSYNEQFF. In DNA, the CDR3 is TGCGCCAGCAGCTTGGAAATCACCGGGACTAGTTACAATGAGCAGTTCTTC.

This clone occurred once. The chain links TRBV7-2 to TRBJ1-5; D perhaps matches TRBD1 (5 bases). Trimming left V 1 base short and J 6 bases short, with 10 bases between. The CDR3 length is 14 residues. The germline CDR1 and CDR2 sequences are SGHTA and FQGNSA. CDR3 bases: TGTGCCAGCAGCTTAGAGCCAGGGCGTCAGCCCCAGCATTTT. Protein product: CASSLEPGRQPQHF.

V usage is TRBV9 and J usage is TRBJ2-7; D is ambiguous. CDR1 and CDR2 from the germline V gene are SGDLS and YYNGEE. V lost 0 bases and J lost 5, with 12 bases in between. The CDR3 extends over 14 amino acids. The CDR3 reads CASSVGIVGDEQYF. In DNA, the CDR3 is TGTGCCAGCAGCGTAGGAATAGTTGGCGACGAGCAGTACTTC.

The chain is built from TRBV25-1 and TRBJ2-1; D gene ambiguous. Per the germline V gene, CDR1 is MGHDK and CDR2 is SYGVNS. Trimming removed 3 bases at V and 11 bases at J, with 8 bases between. The CDR3 loop spans 11 amino acids. The CDR3 nucleotides read TGTGCCAGCAGTGACCCCGTGCAGCAGTTCTTC. Translation gives CASSDPVQQFF.

About this clone itself: At one boundary the junction diverges from the germline segment, which might be a read error. The chain carries TRBV2 and TRBJ2-7; a possible D gene is TRBD1 (6 bases). The CDR3 consists of 15 residues. Germline CDR1 reads SNHLY; CDR2 reads FYNNEI. The CDR3 region is CASSEGQPLLYEQYF. The CDR3 region has the DNA TGTGCCAGCAGCGAAGGACAGCCCCTGCTCTACGAGCAGTACTTC.

V and J are TRBV28 and TRBJ2-1, with 7 nucleotides matching TRBD1. The CDR3 totals 16 residues. Germline CDR1 reads MDHEN; CDR2 reads SYDVKM. Trimming took 1 base from V and 2 from J; bases not matched to a gene: 5. The CDR3 nucleotides read TGTGCCAGCAGTTTATCGACAGGGATCCCCTACAATGAGCAGTTCTTC. Its protein product is CASSLSTGIPYNEQFF.

The rearrangement links TRBV28 to TRBJ2-4; perhaps TRBD2 as D (5 bases). The CDR3 sequence is 15 residues long. Germline V gene data show CDR1 as MDHEN and CDR2 as SYDVKM. Trimming took 7 bases from V and 6 from J, leaving 19 bases between them. The CDR3: CASTEAGPTGNIQYF. CDR3 coding DNA: TGTGCCAGCACGGAGGCTGGGCCCACGGGAAACATTCAGTACTTC. The entire variable domain, with the rest obtained from reference TRBV28 and TRBJ2-4, is as follows: DVKVTQSSRYLVKRTGEKVFLECVQDMDHENMFWYRQDPGLGLRLIYFSYDVKMKEKGDIPEGYSVSREKKERFSLILESASTNQTSMYLCASTEAGPTGNIQYFGAGTRLSVL.

The chain is built from TRBV3-1 (or the pseudogene TRBV3-2) and TRBJ2-7; D ambiguous. Germline values: CDR1 LGHDT, CDR2 YNNKEL (reference sequence). Trimming removed 1 base at V and 5 bases at J, with 6 bases between. This CDR3 is 12 amino acids long. DNA of the CDR3: TGTGCCAGCAGCCAAGGGGTCCACGAGCAGTACTTC. Amino acids: CASSQGVHEQYF.

The chain employs TRBV28 and TRBJ2-3; D gene unclear. Germline lookup yields CDR1 MDHEN and CDR2 SYDVKM. The CDR3 spans 14 residues. Trimming removed 2 bases at V and 2 bases at J, with 8 bases between. CDR3: CASSLGSLTDTQYF. The CDR3 bases are TGTGCCAGCAGTTTAGGGTCCCTCACAGATACGCAGTATTTT.

The CDR3 bases are TGTGCCAGTAGTGCTCGGACAGGGGGCGACCGTCCCTACGAGCAGTACTTC. Protein product: CASSARTGGDRPYEQYF. This chain uses TRBV19 with TRBJ2-7; 11 bases map to TRBD1. Trimming at V came to 5 bases and at J to 2 bases, leaving 11 bases not matched to a gene. In germline, CDR1 is LNHDA, CDR2 SQIVND (reference sequence). The CDR3 runs to 17 residues.

This clone was counted only a few times. CDR3 nucleotides: TGTGCCTGGAGTGTAGGTGGGAACTACGAGCAGTACTTC. Amino acids: CAWSVGGNYEQYF. The rearrangement links TRBV30 to TRBJ2-7; D ambiguous. CDR3 length equals 13 residues. V dropped 0 bases and J dropped 3 bases, with 9 bases sitting between them. Germline V lookup: CDR1 GTSNPN, CDR2 SVGIG (reference sequence). The full variable domain, in which reference TRBV30 and TRBJ2-7 provide the parts outside the CDR3, is SQTIHQWPATLVQPVGSPLSLECTVEGTSNPNLYWYRQAAGRGLQLLFYSVGIGQISSEVPQNLSASRPQDRQFILSSKKLLLSDSGFYLCAWSVGGNYEQYFGPGTRLTVT.

This chain links TRBV6-5 with TRBJ1-5; D perhaps matches TRBD1 (5 bases). Germline V gene lookup returns CDR1 MNHEY and CDR2 SVGAGI. The CDR3 loop spans 15 amino acids. The germline V and J ends were trimmed by 7 bases and 4 bases, with 17 bases remaining between them. In nucleotides, the CDR3 is TGTGCCAGCAATCCAACAGGAGGAGGTAATCAGCCCCAGCATTTT. This gives the protein CASNPTGGGNQPQHF.